Here is one TCR beta chain with its context. Its antigen remains unidentified. Germline and genes here are mouse. The read halts 4 residues ahead of the CDR3 end, with the missing end drawn from the germline J gene. The data originate from a study of CD8+ T cells in alopecia areata. At the level of the study: Approximately 6-10-week-old female C3H/HeJ mice were grafted with skin from spontaneously alopecic approximately 6-13-month-old C3H/HeJ graft donors. Findings and limits, study-wide: Scalp sequencing also captures normal skin's resident alphabeta T cells. TCR sharing was clearer in mice than between patients, perhaps partly owing to patient HLA diversity. Clonality in lesional scalp, especially alopecia totalis/universalis, exceeded that of normal scalp.

RNA, once extracted, was reverse transcribed into cDNA for use as the sequencing template. Libraries were prepared by immunoSEQ multiplex PCR; TCRdb keeps only in-frame clonotypes and omits some of them. In total the sample includes some 110,000 clones, none of them seen once. This CDR3 has 14 amino acids. Germline assignment: CDR1 FNHDT and CDR2 SITEND (reference sequence). The V gene end was trimmed by 4 bases and the J gene end by 3 bases; junction bases not matched to a gene: 3. The sequence was obtained from a C3H/HeJ mouse with alopecia areata. This mouse strain has H2-k as its MHC haplotype. This chain joins TRBV19 and TRBJ1-2; 10 bases line up with TRBD1. Sequenced sample: lesional skin. The covered CDR3 bases are TGTGCCAGCAGTGCGGGACAGGGGCACTCC. Protein: CASSAGQGHS. The entire CDR3 sequence reads CASSAGQGHSDYTF.